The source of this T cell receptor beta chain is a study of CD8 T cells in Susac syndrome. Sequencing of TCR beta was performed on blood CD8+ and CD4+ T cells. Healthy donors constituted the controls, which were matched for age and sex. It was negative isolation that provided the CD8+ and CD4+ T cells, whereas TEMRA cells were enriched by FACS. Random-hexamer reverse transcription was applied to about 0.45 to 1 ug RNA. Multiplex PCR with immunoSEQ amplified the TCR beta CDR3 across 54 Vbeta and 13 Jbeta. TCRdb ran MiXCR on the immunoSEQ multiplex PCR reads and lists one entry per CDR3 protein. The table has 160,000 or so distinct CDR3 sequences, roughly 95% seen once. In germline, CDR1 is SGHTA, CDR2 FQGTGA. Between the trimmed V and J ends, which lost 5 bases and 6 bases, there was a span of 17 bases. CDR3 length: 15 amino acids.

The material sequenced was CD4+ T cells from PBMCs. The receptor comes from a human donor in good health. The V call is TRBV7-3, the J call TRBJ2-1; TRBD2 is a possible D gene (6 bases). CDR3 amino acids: CASSPTGSVGNEQFF. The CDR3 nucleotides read TGTGCCAGCAGCCCCACCGGGAGTGTTGGCAATGAGCAGTTCTTC.